This T cell receptor (beta chain) is from a study of cytomegalovirus exposure and HLA in healthy donors. Study-level points and caveats: In the roughly 120 validation repertoires, a later analysis found that first-cohort TCR clusters tended to co-occur.

In the case of this clone: What it binds is not known.

V was shortened by 10 bases and J by 0 bases, with 29 bases between the two germline ends. Germline V CDR1 and CDR2: MNHEY, SMNVEV (reference sequence). CDR3 length: 19 amino acids. Profiled with immunoSEQ multiplex PCR; TCRdb holds only in-frame clones, not every one. The table records a few hundred thousand clones, around 89% of them present only once. Material for sequencing was PBMCs. The clonotype originates from a woman aged 18-35 years in good health and CMV-seronegative. The chain is built from TRBV27 and TRBJ2-3; a possible D gene is TRBD1 (6 bases). The CDR3 sequence: CATFSRLIPRGLSTDTQYF. CDR3 coding DNA: TGTGCCACCTTCTCCAGATTAATCCCCAGGGGCTTGAGCACAGATACGCAGTATTTT.